This T cell receptor beta chain was recorded in a study of blood T cell repertoires in COVID-19. Generated by immunoSEQ multiplex PCR, the TCRdb table keeps only in-frame clones and is missing some. The repertoire has about 190,000 clones, 88% of them found once; the top ten carry under 2.5%. This sequence originates from an older man with active or convalescent COVID-19. Sequenced material: peripheral blood.

CDR3: CASSPPGQLQETQYF. In DNA form, the CDR3 reads TGTGCCAGCTCACCACCGGGACAGCTCCAAGAGACCCAGTACTTC. J is TRBJ2-5 and V is TRBV18, with 7 bases fitting TRBD1. J lost 1 base, V lost 0 bases, and 2 bases had no gene match. The CDR3 covers 15 residues. Germline V gene lookup returns CDR1 KGHSH and CDR2 LQKENI.